This T cell receptor (beta chain) was sequenced for a study of T cells in Graves' hyperthyroidism and ophthalmopathy. This clonotype turned up a few times. V lost 4 bases, J lost 7 bases, and 18 bases lay in between. The CDR3 has 15 residues. Germline V lookup: CDR1 SGDLS, CDR2 YYNGEE. The CDR3 regions of TCR beta were amplified from RNA transcripts. RT-PCR in the first round (using the HTBI primer set) targeted the TCR CDR3. TCRdb re-called the multiplex PCR reads through MiXCR, storing one row per CDR3 protein. The table lists about 300,000 distinct CDR3 sequences, approximately 19% of them singletons.

The specimen was blood. The receptor's source is a man between 45 and 60 years old with Graves' ophthalmopathy. This chain uses TRBV9 with TRBJ2-1; the D gene is possibly TRBD1 (6 bases). The CDR3 DNA sequence: TGTGCCAGCAGCCCGGACAGAAAAAGGTTAAATGAGCAGTTCTTC. As protein: CASSPDRKRLNEQFF.